This T cell receptor (beta chain) was profiled in a study of blood T cell repertoires in COVID-19. About the research overall: Sites in the United States, Italy and Spain provided acute and convalescent COVID-19 samples. PBMCs, B-cell-depleted T cells, or T cells were the source of the cDNA or gDNA that made up the material.

In the authors' methods: Amplification from reference gene primers served as the basis for estimated nucleated cell counts. Generated by immunoSEQ multiplex PCR, the TCRdb table keeps only in-frame clones and is missing some. The DNA was the basis for D and trimming; V, J and clone size are from that table. This sample yields around 230,000 clones, of which about 79% are seen a single time; 2% to 2.5% belongs to the top ten. This CDR3 has 16 amino acids. Germline V CDR1 and CDR2: MDHEN, SYDVKM. The V and J ends lost 7 bases and 2 bases respectively, with 18 bases between them. The receptor was derived from a man aged 35 to 55 who had recovered from COVID-19. Sequenced: peripheral blood. The chain recombines TRBV28 with TRBJ1-5; D uncertain. The chain's CDR3 is CASIPLGSQGNQPQHF. In DNA form, the CDR3 reads TGTGCCAGCATTCCCCTCGGGTCCCAAGGCAATCAGCCCCAGCATTTT.